The clone carrying this TCR beta chain was seen a few times. No antigen is known for it. TCRdb reanalysed the reads using MiXCR and keeps one entry per CDR3 protein. This table has approximately 590,000 distinct CDR3 sequences, under 45% appearing once. These data are taken from a study of T cell repertoires in cytomegalovirus infection. Study details: Recently identified HLA-C-restricted CMV epitopes and well-studied HLA-B-restricted CMV epitopes were used by the study. Signatures in public TCR beta sequences pointed to both CMV infection and matching HLA type. Overall study results and limits: Ex vivo responses were dominated by HLA-C-restricted CMV-specific TCR beta clonotypes. Cumulative frequency (of public TCR beta family members) identified carriers of CMV plus the relevant HLA.

CDR3 length: 15 residues. Germline CDR1 reads LGHNA; CDR2 reads YNFKEQ. The junction had 4 bases not matched to a gene; V was cut back by 0 bases and J by 6 bases. The source was cultured PBMCs, collected from culture after CMV antigen stimulation. This TCR came from a human donor in good health (CMV status not recorded). Some clones in this sample may be carry-over from other donors' samples. The V and J genes are TRBV4-2 and TRBJ2-2; 7 bases are a match to TRBD2. The CDR3 nucleotides read TGTGCCAGCAGCCAAGAGAGCGGGGCGGCCGGGGAGCTGTTTTTT. This translates into CASSQESGAAGELFF.